A selection of T cell receptor beta chains follows, all from one sample in a study of shared clonotypes between healthy human individuals. The table came from immunoSEQ multiplex PCR; TCRdb's copy has only in-frame clones and leaves some out. Of over 950,000 clones in the sample, 60% to 80% were seen once. Material: memory CD4+ T cells from PBMCs. These receptors all come from a man younger than 30 in good health. Some clones in this sample may be carry-over from other donors' samples. CDR3s include the opening cysteine and the closing phenylalanine or tryptophan. Each record gives: J gene, clone size, D gene, V gene, CDR3 DNA, CDR3 protein. The D gene is left open where the match is weak. Clone size is stated in some rows and not others, as once, few, many or a class when expanded.

TRBJ2-3	NA	NA	TRBV9	TGTGCCAGCAGCGTAGGAGACTTGGTCGCGCTGGGAAGCACAGATACGCAGTATTTT	CASSVGDLVALGSTDTQYF
TRBJ2-1	NA	NA	TRBV11-2	TGTGCCAGCAGCCCACTGACTAGATACAATGAGCAGTTCTTC	CASSPLTRYNEQFF
TRBJ2-1	NA	TRBD1	TRBV13	TGTGCCAGCAGCTCAGAACGGGACAGGGGGACAAATGAGCAGTTCTTC	CASSSERDRGTNEQFF
TRBJ2-7	NA	NA	TRBV6-5	TGTGCCAGCACCCTCCAGGGGGGTGGATATTACGAGCAGTACTTC	CASTLQGGGYYEQYF
TRBJ1-2	once	NA	TRBV28	TGTGCCAGCACCCGACGGGGGAGGAGGGATGGCTACACCTTC	CASTRRGRRDGYTF
TRBJ1-1	NA	TRBD1	TRBV5-4	TGTGCCAGCAGCTTGCTCCCAGGGGGGGGCACTGAAGCTTTCTTT	CASSLLPGGGTEAFF
TRBJ2-3	NA	NA	TRBV6-1	TGTGCCAGCAGTGTTTCAGATACGCAGTATTTT	CASSVSDTQYF
TRBJ1-4	NA	NA	TRBV19	TGTGCCAGTAGCACTGTAAGGAGGACGGAGAATGAAAAACTGTTTTTT	CASSTVRRTENEKLFF
TRBJ1-5	once	NA	TRBV5-8	TGTGCCAGCAGCCGGACGGACCCTAGCAATCAGCCCCAGCATTTT	CASSRTDPSNQPQHF
TRBJ2-6	few	NA	TRBV2	TGTGCCAGCAGTGAAGCGCTTCAGGGACCTGGGGCCAACGTCCTGACTTTC	CASSEALQGPGANVLTF
TRBJ2-7	NA	NA	TRBV2	TGTGCCAGCCATTGGGACATCGTAACCTACGAGCAGTACTTC	CASHWDIVTYEQYF
TRBJ1-5	NA	NA	TRBV7-9	TGTGCCAGCAGCCCCCCGGGTGGGCCCCAGCATTTT	CASSPPGGPQHF
TRBJ2-2	few	NA	TRBV18	TGTGCCAGCTCACCCACGGCTGACAGAAAAACCGGGGAGCTGTTTTTT	CASSPTADRKTGELFF
TRBJ2-5	NA	TRBD2	TRBV18	TGTGCCAGCTCACGAGTAAGGCTAGCGGGAGAGGAGACCCAGTACTTC	CASSRVRLAGEETQYF
TRBJ2-5	NA	NA	TRBV28	TGTGCCAGCAGTTTATTAGGCCCCAAAGGGACCCAGTACTTC	CASSLLGPKGTQYF
TRBJ1-3	few	NA	TRBV6-1	TGTGCCAGCAGTACAGGCTCTGGAAACACCATATATTTT	CASSTGSGNTIYF
TRBJ1-3	NA	NA	TRBV9	TGTGCCAGCAGCGTAGATGGCTCTGGAAACACCATATATTTT	CASSVDGSGNTIYF
TRBJ2-3	NA	NA	TRBV5-1	TGCGCCAGCAGCAACCCCAGCGCGGGAACAGATACGCAGTATTTT	CASSNPSAGTDTQYF
TRBJ2-1	once	NA	TRBV4-1	TGCGCCAGCAGCCAAGTTTTTACCACAGAGGCAGGAAACAATGAGCAGTTCTTC	CASSQVFTTEAGNNEQFF
TRBJ2-7	NA	NA	TRBV6-1	TGTGCCAGCAGTGCGGACAGCGGGTCCCAGTACTTC	CASSADSGSQYF
TRBJ2-4	few	NA	TRBV5-8	TGTGCCAGCAGCCCTACAGGCCTCCTAGCCAAAAACATTCAGTACTTC	CASSPTGLLAKNIQYF
TRBJ2-7	NA	NA	TRBV7-2	TGTGCCAGCAGCTTCCCAACGCGTACCTACGAGCAGTACTTC	CASSFPTRTYEQYF
TRBJ2-3	NA	TRBD2	TRBV19	TGTGCCAGTAGCCTTCTAGCGGGGGGCACAGATACGCAGTATTTT	CASSLLAGGTDTQYF
TRBJ2-7	NA	TRBD1	TRBV7-8	TGTGCCAGCAGCAACCGGGACAGGGGACTGTACGAGCAGTACTTC	CASSNRDRGLYEQYF